This T cell receptor (beta chain) was sequenced in a study of T-cell memory formation after mild COVID-19. The study, taken as a whole, reports: Chiefly within CM and EM were the contracting CD4+ clones; CD8+ ones were within EMRA. Day 15 to 85 contractors were CD4/CD8 balanced; later expanders leaned CD4+.

TCRdb called the 5' RACE reads again in MiXCR, with one record for every CDR3 protein. This sample has approximately 40,000 distinct CDR3 sequences, with roughly 11% found just once. Comment on this clonotype: The antigen is not known.

Germline CDR1 LNHDA, CDR2 SQIVND (reference sequence). The V and J ends lost 1 base and 1 base respectively, with 4 bases between them. This CDR3 spans 13 amino acids. This sequence joins TRBV19 and TRBJ1-1; the D is unclear. This sequence originates from a young man who had mild COVID-19 (a few samples of this study predate the infection). Cell type and time point are not known. The material sequenced was PBMCs or a T cell subset sorted from them (not recorded which). The DNA for the CDR3 is TGTGCCAGTAGTATAGGGGGGAACACTGAAGCTTTCTTT. It yields the protein CASSIGGNTEAFF.